The 15 T cell receptor beta chains below all came from one sample that was sequenced in a study of blood T cell repertoires in COVID-19. Produced via immunoSEQ multiplex PCR; TCRdb's table is partial and in-frame only. In the table there are around 300,000 clones, about nine tenths of which are singletons. Sequencing was done on a sample of peripheral blood. The receptors come from a man aged 45-65 years with acute or convalescent COVID-19.

The chain combines TRBV23-1 with TRBJ1-1; no clear D gene. TRBV23-1 is recorded as an ORF, its role being uncertain. Between the trimmed V and J ends, which lost 5 bases and 2 bases, there was a span of 6 bases. The CDR3 runs 12 residues. DNA for the CDR3: TGCGCCAGCAGTGCACACAACACTGAAGCTTTCTTT. It specifies CASSAHNTEAFF.

A single count supports this clone. The rearrangement joins TRBV12-3 or TRBV12-4 to TRBJ2-7, with D unresolved. This CDR3 comprises 13 residues. Trimming took 3 bases from V and 1 from J, leaving 7 bases between them. CDR3 loop: CASSFSHSYEQYF. CDR3 DNA: TGTGCCAGCAGTTTTTCCCATTCCTACGAGCAGTACTTC.

Details on this clone: One end of the junction fails to match germline, which may point to a read error. The chain uses TRBV7-7 and TRBJ2-5; 7 bases are a match to TRBD1. Germline CDR1 is SSHAT and CDR2 is FNYEAQ (reference sequence). The CDR3 has 18 residues. CDR3 in amino acids: CASSLVDRRDSQQETQYF. In DNA, the CDR3 is TGTGCTAGCAGCTTAGTAGATCGCCGGGACAGCCAACAAGAGACCCAGTACTTC.

The chain is built from TRBV18 and TRBJ2-7; the D gene is possibly TRBD1 (5 bases). The CDR3 extends over 14 amino acids. Germline CDR1 reads KGHSH; CDR2 reads LQKENI. V gave up 3 bases and J gave up 0 bases, with 9 bases separating them. CDR3 nucleotides: TGTGCCAGCTCACCGACAGCGAGCTCCTACGAGCAGTACTTC. It specifies CASSPTASSYEQYF.

The V gene is TRBV5-1, the J gene TRBJ2-3; 7 bases are a match to TRBD2. The CDR3 totals 13 residues. Germline V CDR1 and CDR2: SGHRS, YFSETQ. The V gene end was trimmed by 7 bases and the J gene end by 4 bases; junction bases not matched to a gene: 6. The CDR3 region is CASGGGSADTQYF. CDR3 sequence (DNA): TGCGCCAGCGGGGGGGGTTCGGCAGATACGCAGTATTTT.

The genes are TRBV5-1 and TRBJ1-2, with TRBD1 matching over 10 bases. Germline assignment: CDR1 SGHRS and CDR2 YFSETQ. The CDR3 sequence is 14 residues long. The V and J ends lost 7 bases and 8 bases, in that order; junction bases with no gene match: 11. CDR3 nucleotide sequence: TGCGCCAGCGATACCGGGACAGGGGAATCGGGCTACACCTTC. Amino acids: CASDTGTGESGYTF.

The genes are TRBV20-1 and TRBJ2-1; D may be TRBD1 (6 bases). The CDR3 loop spans 11 amino acids. Germline CDR1 DFQATT, CDR2 SNEGSKA (reference sequence). V was pared by 6 bases and J by 8 bases, with 11 bases between. CDR3 residues: CSAPGVDEQFF. The CDR3 DNA reads TGCAGTGCACCAGGGGTTGATGAGCAGTTCTTC.

The sample holds one count of this clone. This rearrangement joins TRBV9 to TRBJ2-5; 8 nucleotides match TRBD2. Per germline, CDR1 SGDLS and CDR2 YYNGEE. The V segment lost 3 bases and the J segment 3 bases; nucleotides outside the gene matches: 4. CDR3 length: 14 amino acids. Here the CDR3 DNA reads TGTGCCAGCAGCGCGGGGACTAGAGAAGAGACCCAGTACTTC. Translating gives CASSAGTREETQYF.

The chain combines TRBV30 with TRBJ1-1; TRBD1 matches at 9 bases. The germline gives CDR1 GTSNPN, CDR2 SVGIG (reference sequence). The CDR3 is 15 residues long. V lost 1 base and J lost 5; bases outside the gene matches: 8. CDR3 region: CAWSAPGTGRTEAFF. The CDR3 DNA reads TGTGCCTGGAGTGCCCCCGGGACAGGGAGGACTGAAGCTTTCTTT. The full variable domain, completed using reference TRBV30 and TRBJ1-1, is SQTIHQWPATLVQPVGSPLSLECTVEGTSNPNLYWYRQAAGRGLQLLFYSVGIGQISSEVPQNLSASRPQDRQFILSSKKLLLSDSGFYLCAWSAPGTGRTEAFFGQGTRLTVV.

The V and J genes are TRBV30 and TRBJ2-5; 9 nucleotides match TRBD1. Germline trimming cut 2 bases from V and 5 bases from J; bases unmatched to any gene: 6. The CDR3 length is 14 residues. Germline values: CDR1 GTSNPN, CDR2 SVGIG (reference sequence). DNA for the CDR3: TGTGCCTGGAGTCCTTTACAGGGGGCGGAGACCCAGTACTTC. It encodes CAWSPLQGAETQYF.

The CDR3: CASSQGLTRGETQYF. CDR3 nucleotide sequence: TGTGCCAGCAGCCAAGGGTTGACCAGGGGAGAGACCCAGTACTTC. This chain links TRBV14 with TRBJ2-5; maybe TRBD1 (6 bases). Deletions cut 1 base from V and 4 bases from J, with 13 bases between. The CDR3 is 15 residues long. Germline V gene sequence: CDR1 SGHDN, CDR2 FVKESK.

The chain carries TRBV3-1 (or the pseudogene TRBV3-2) and TRBJ1-2; TRBD1 aligns across 8 bases. The V and J ends lost 1 base and 8 bases, in that order; junction bases with no gene match: 6. Per germline, CDR1 LGHDT and CDR2 YNNKEL (reference sequence). There are 14 residues in the CDR3. The CDR3 region is CASSQGWTGLGYTF. DNA for the CDR3: TGTGCCAGCAGCCAAGGGTGGACAGGGTTGGGCTACACCTTC.

The rearrangement links TRBV7-9 to TRBJ1-2; D remains ambiguous. The ends were cut back, 4 bases at V and 0 bases at J, with 15 bases in the middle. Germline V gene sequence: CDR1 SEHNR, CDR2 FQNEAQ (reference sequence). This CDR3 is 16 amino acids long. CDR3 protein: CASSSPGRETNYGYTF. In DNA form, the CDR3 reads TGTGCCAGCAGCTCCCCCGGGAGAGAGACTAACTATGGCTACACCTTC.

This chain joins TRBV3-1 (or the pseudogene TRBV3-2) and TRBJ1-1, with D perhaps matching TRBD1 (6 bases). This CDR3 comprises 14 residues. Germline V gene sequence: CDR1 LGHDT, CDR2 YNNKEL (reference sequence). V gave up 3 bases and J gave up 7 bases, with 15 bases separating them. For the CDR3, the DNA is TGTGCCAGCAGCCAGGCCAACAGGGTGGGTGAAGCTTTCTTT. It translates to CASSQANRVGEAFF.

The chain carries TRBV6-4 and TRBJ1-3, with no clear D. The germline CDR1 and CDR2 sequences are MRHNA and SNTAGT. CDR3 length: 15 residues. V was shortened by 0 bases and J by 0 bases, with 6 bases between the two germline ends. The CDR3 DNA reads as TGTGCCAGCAGTGACTCTCAGTTCTCTGGAAACACCATATATTTT. Its protein product is CASSDSQFSGNTIYF.